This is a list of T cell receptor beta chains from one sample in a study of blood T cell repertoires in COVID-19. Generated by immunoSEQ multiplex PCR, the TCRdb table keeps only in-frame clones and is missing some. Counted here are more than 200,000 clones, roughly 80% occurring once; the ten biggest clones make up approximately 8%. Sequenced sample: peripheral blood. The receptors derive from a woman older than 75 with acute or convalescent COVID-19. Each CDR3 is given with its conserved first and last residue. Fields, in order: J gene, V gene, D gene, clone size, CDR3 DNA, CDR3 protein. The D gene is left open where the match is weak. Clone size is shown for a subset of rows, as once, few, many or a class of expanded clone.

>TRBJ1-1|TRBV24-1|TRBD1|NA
TGTGCCACCAGTGAGGCAGGGGGCACTGAAGCTTTCTTT
CATSEAGGTEAFF
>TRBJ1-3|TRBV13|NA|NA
TGTGCCAGCAGCTTAGCGGGGGGTGCCGGAAACACCATATATTTT
CASSLAGGAGNTIYF
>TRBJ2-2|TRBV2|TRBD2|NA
TGTGCCAGCAGTGGACTAGCCGCGAACACCGGGGAGCTGTTTTTT
CASSGLAANTGELFF
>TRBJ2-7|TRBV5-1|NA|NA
TGCGCCAGCAGCTTGGATGGTCAGAACTACTACGAGCAGTACTTC
CASSLDGQNYYEQYF
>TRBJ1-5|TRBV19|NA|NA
TGTGCCAGTCGCAGGGGTGCCGTGACGCCCCAGCATTTT
CASRRGAVTPQHF
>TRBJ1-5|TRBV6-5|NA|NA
TGTGCCAGCAATGGGCAGGGATATCAGCCCCAGCATTTT
CASNGQGYQPQHF
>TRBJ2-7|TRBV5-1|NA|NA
TGCGCCAGCAGCTTGGGGGATAGGGGCGAGCAGTACTTC
CASSLGDRGEQYF
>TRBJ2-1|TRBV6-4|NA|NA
TGTGCCAGCACCCTTAGGAGGGGCAATGAGCAGTTCTTC
CASTLRRGNEQFF
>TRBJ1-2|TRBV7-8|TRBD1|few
TGTGCCAGCAGCATTACAGGGGGCCTCCGCTATGGCTACACCTTC
CASSITGGLRYGYTF
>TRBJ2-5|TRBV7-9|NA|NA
TGTGCCAGCAGCTTAAAAGGAGGAGAGACCCAGTACTTC
CASSLKGGETQYF
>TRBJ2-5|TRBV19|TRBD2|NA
TGTGCCAGTAGTGGGGTAGCGGGATTCCAAGAGACCCAGTACTTC
CASSGVAGFQETQYF
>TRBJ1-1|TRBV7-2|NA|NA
TGTGCCAGCAGCTTAGCGTCAGGGAACCCTGAAGCTTTCTTT
CASSLASGNPEAFF
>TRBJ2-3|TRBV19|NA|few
TGTGCCACTTCCCCTAGCACAGATACGCAGTATTTT
CATSPSTDTQYF
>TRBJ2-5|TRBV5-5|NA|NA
TGTGCCAGCAGCTCTGGAGCAAACCAAGAGACCCAGTACTTC
CASSSGANQETQYF
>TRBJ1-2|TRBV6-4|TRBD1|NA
TGTGCCAGCAGTGACTGGGCCCGGGACAGGGGGCTTTGGAACTATGGCTACACCTTC
CASSDWARDRGLWNYGYTF
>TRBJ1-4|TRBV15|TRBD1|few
TGTGCCACCAGACCGGGACAGGGTCGTAGAAGCGAAAAACTGTTTTTT
CATRPGQGRRSEKLFF
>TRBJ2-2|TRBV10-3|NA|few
TGTGCCACTTCGGACATGAACACCGGGGAGCTGTTTTTT
CATSDMNTGELFF
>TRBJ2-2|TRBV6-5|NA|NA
TGTGCCAGCGCTTTTGGGGCGGCTTCCAGGGAGCTGTTTTTT
CASAFGAASRELFF
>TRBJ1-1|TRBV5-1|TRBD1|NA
TGCGCCAGCATCTCCGGGACAGCCCTGAACACTGAAGCTTTCTTT
CASISGTALNTEAFF
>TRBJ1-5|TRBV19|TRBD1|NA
TGTGCCAGTAGTACCCAGACAGGGCTCGGGCAGCCCCAGCATTTT
CASSTQTGLGQPQHF
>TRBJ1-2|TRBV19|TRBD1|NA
TGTGCCAGTAGTACTCCGGGACAGGTCAACTATGGCTACACCTTC
CASSTPGQVNYGYTF
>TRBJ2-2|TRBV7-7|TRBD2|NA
TGTGCCAGCAGCCCAGGGACTAGCGGGGGAAGGGAGCTGTTTTTT
CASSPGTSGGRELFF
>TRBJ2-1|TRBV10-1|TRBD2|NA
TGCGCCAGCAGTGAGGGGTGGACTAGTGTCGATGAGCAGTTCTTC
CASSEGWTSVDEQFF
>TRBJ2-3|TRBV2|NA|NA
TGTGCCAGCAGTGAAGACAGGGTAGGAGTGACAGATACGCAGTATTTT
CASSEDRVGVTDTQYF
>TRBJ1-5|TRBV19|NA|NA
TGTGCCAGTAGTATGGGGGACTCTGGCAATCAGCCCCAGCATTTT
CASSMGDSGNQPQHF
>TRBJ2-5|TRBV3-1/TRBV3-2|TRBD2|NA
TGTGCCAGCAGCCAAGGGGTAGCGGGAGTTCAAACCCAGTACTTC
CASSQGVAGVQTQYF
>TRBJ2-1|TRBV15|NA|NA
TGTGCCACCAGCAGAGTGGACAATTACAATGAGCAGTTCTTC
CATSRVDNYNEQFF
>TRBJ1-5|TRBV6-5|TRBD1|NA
TGTGCCAGCAGTTCGGGACAGAGCAATCAGCCCCAGCATTTT
CASSSGQSNQPQHF
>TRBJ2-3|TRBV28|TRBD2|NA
TGTGCCAGCAGTACTGGACTAGCGGTTAGCACAGATACGCAGTATTTT
CASSTGLAVSTDTQYF
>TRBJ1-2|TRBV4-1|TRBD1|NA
TGCGCCAGCAGCCCCGTGACAGGGTATGTGGGCTACACCTTC
CASSPVTGYVGYTF
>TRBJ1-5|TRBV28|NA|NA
TGTGCCAGCAGTTTACGGGCAGGGTGGGGCAATCAGCCCCAGCATTTT
CASSLRAGWGNQPQHF
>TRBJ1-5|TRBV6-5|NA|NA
TGTGCCAGCAGGGCTTTGGGAGGTAATCAGCCCCAGCATTTT
CASRALGGNQPQHF
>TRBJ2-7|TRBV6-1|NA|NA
TGTGCCAGCAGTGAGCAGGGGAGCTCCTACGAGCAGTACTTC
CASSEQGSSYEQYF
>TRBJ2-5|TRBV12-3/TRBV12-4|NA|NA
TGTGCCAGCAGTTTAGTCTTTCAAGAGACCCAGTACTTC
CASSLVFQETQYF
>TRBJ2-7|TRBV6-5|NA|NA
TGTGCCAGCAGGCCCGTCAGGGGAAAAAACTACGAGCAGTACTTC
CASRPVRGKNYEQYF
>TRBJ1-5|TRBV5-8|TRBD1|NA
TGTGCCAGCAGCGTCGGACAGGGCGGTCAGCCCCAGCATTTT
CASSVGQGGQPQHF
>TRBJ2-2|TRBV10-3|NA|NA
TGTGCCATCAGTGAATCGGGGAGGAACACCGGGGAGCTGTTTTTT
CAISESGRNTGELFF
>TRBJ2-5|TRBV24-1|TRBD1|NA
TGTGCCACCAGTGACTTGGTTACAGGGGACCAAGAGACCCAGTACTTC
CATSDLVTGDQETQYF
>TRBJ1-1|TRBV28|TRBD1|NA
TGTGCCAGCAGTCCATGGACAGGACTGAACACTGAAGCTTTCTTT
CASSPWTGLNTEAFF
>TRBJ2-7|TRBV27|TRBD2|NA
TGTGCCAGCAGTTCAGTTAGCGGGAGGAGCTACGAGCAGTACTTC
CASSSVSGRSYEQYF
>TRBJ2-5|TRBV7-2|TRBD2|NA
TGTGCCAGCAGCTTCGGCCTAGCGGGGGGAATCCAAGAGACCCAGTACTTC
CASSFGLAGGIQETQYF
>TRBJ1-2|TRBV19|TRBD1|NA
TGTGCCAGTAGTATAACTCGGAGGACAGGGCTGGTCAGGAACTATGGCTACACCTTC
CASSITRRTGLVRNYGYTF